What follows are 26 T cell receptor beta chains derived from one specimen sequenced in a study of metastatic and nonmetastatic thyroid tumors. TCRdb reprocessed the PCR reads via MiXCR. The table lists under 30,000 clones, more than 20% of them singletons. Patients underwent thyroid surgery, and none had received any treatment before it. Sequencing used blood. The receptors derive from a female donor with papillary thyroid cancer or a benign thyroid nodule (not recorded which). Some clones in this sample may be carry-over from other donors' samples.

This clone occurred many times. This chain joins TRBV11-2 and TRBJ2-5; weak D call: TRBD1 (5 bases). Trimming pared 3 bases from V and 1 base from J, leaving 9 bases between. This CDR3 is built from 14 residues. CDR1 is SGHAT and CDR2 is FQNNGV in the germline V gene. The CDR3 nucleotides read TGTGCCAGCAGCTTTGGGGCCGGCCAAGAGACCCAGTACTTC. Its translation is CASSFGAGQETQYF.

This clone was recorded many times. CDR3 sequence reads: CASSVGYRGNNSPLHF. The CDR3 nucleotides are TGTGCCAGCAGCGTAGGGTACAGGGGGAATAATTCACCCCTCCACTTT. The chain links TRBV9 to TRBJ1-6; TRBD1 aligns across 8 bases. CDR3 length equals 16 residues. Per the germline V gene, CDR1 is SGDLS and CDR2 is YYNGEE. J lost 5 bases, V lost 0 bases, and 4 bases had no gene match.

This clone was observed many times. The rearrangement uses TRBV20-1 and TRBJ1-1; the D is unclear. Germline V lookup: CDR1 DFQATT, CDR2 SNEGSKA (reference sequence). This CDR3 is built from 11 residues. The V end was cut by 6 bases, the J end by 1 base, with 6 bases between. CDR3 nucleotides: TGCAGTGCCCCAGAGAACACTGAAGCTTTCTTT. Its translation is CSAPENTEAFF.

This clone was found many times. The V call is TRBV4-3, the J call TRBJ1-1; D uncertain. The CDR3 extends over 16 amino acids. Germline CDR1 reads LGHNA; CDR2 reads YSLEER. V lost 0 bases and J lost 4, with 15 bases in between. CDR3 sequence (DNA): TGCGCCAGCAGCCAAGAGGTACGGGGAATGGGCACTGAAGCTTTCTTT. It codes for CASSQEVRGMGTEAFF.

Turning to this clone: A much larger clone differs by one base, so this may be a read error. The rearrangement uses TRBV7-9 and TRBJ1-2, with D maybe TRBD1 (5 bases). The V gene lost 5 bases and the J gene lost 7 bases, with 14 bases spanning the gap. The CDR3 spans 13 residues. The germline gives CDR1 SEHNR, CDR2 FQNEAQ (reference sequence). The CDR3 coding sequence is TGTGCCAGCAGCGACGACAGTCACTGTGGCTACACCTTC. Its translation is CASSDDSHCGYTF.

This clone was seen ten or more times. A clone one base away is much larger, so this may be a read error. The sample holds other DNA sequences that translate to the same CDR3. The rearrangement links TRBV6-2 or TRBV6-3 to TRBJ2-3; D unclear. CDR3 length equals 12 residues. The V and J ends lost 4 bases and 14 bases respectively, with 16 bases between them. The germline V gene has CDR1 MNHEY and CDR2 SVGEGT. The CDR3 coding sequence is TGTGCCAGCAGTTGCCCCAAATCACTGCCGTATTTT. It codes for CASSCPKSLPYF.

This clone was detected only a few times. The chain employs TRBV10-1 and TRBJ2-1; TRBD2 matches 7 bases. The CDR3 consists of 15 residues. Germline V gene lookup returns CDR1 WNHNN and CDR2 SYGVQD (reference sequence). The CDR3 DNA reads as TGCGCAAGAAGACGCGGGAGCCCCGGTAGGGATGAGCAGTTCTTC. Amino acids: CARRRGSPGRDEQFF.

Many counts were recorded for this clone. V and J are TRBV10-3 and TRBJ2-1, with 10 bases matching TRBD2. Germline assignment: CDR1 ENHRY and CDR2 SYGVKD. V lost 10 bases and J lost 5; bases outside the gene matches: 8. This CDR3 has 14 residues. The CDR3 nucleotides are TGTGCCACCGTAGCGGGAGGTTGGGACAATGAGCAGTTCTTC. It yields the protein CATVAGGWDNEQFF.

This clone was detected only a few times. J is TRBJ2-1 and V is TRBV27; TRBD2 agrees at 11 bases. The CDR3 has 14 residues. From germline, CDR1 is MNHEY and CDR2 SMNVEV (reference sequence). Trimming cost V 5 bases and J 6 bases; bases outside gene matches: 3. CDR3 nucleotide sequence: TGTGCCAGCAGTAACGGACTAGCGGGCAATGAGCAGTTCTTC. Encoded protein: CASSNGLAGNEQFF.

In its sample, this clone was seen many times. This chain connects TRBV28 to TRBJ2-6; perhaps TRBD1 as D (5 bases). The CDR3 totals 18 residues. Germline CDR1 MDHEN, CDR2 SYDVKM. V gave up 2 bases and J gave up 0 bases, with 14 bases separating them. The CDR3 reads CASSLPRNDSSGANVLTF. The DNA of the CDR3 is TGTGCCAGCAGTTTACCACGGAACGACAGCTCTGGGGCCAACGTCCTGACTTTC.

Regarding this clone: Likely a read error: the CDR3 ends without its conserved phenylalanine or tryptophan. The rearrangement joins TRBV28 to TRBJ1-2, with D hard to call. Trimming took 9 bases from V and 4 from J, leaving 9 bases between them. CDR1 is MDHEN and CDR2 is SYDVKM in the germline V gene. The CDR3 extends over 11 amino acids. CDR3 sequence reads: CARSFGYGYTY. CDR3 nucleotides: TGTGCCAGAAGCTTTGGCTATGGCTACACCTAC.

The table lists this clone with many counts. This sample also contains other DNA sequences that code for the same CDR3. The CDR3 coding sequence is TGTGCCAGCAGTTTAGGGACCGGGGGTATCCACTTT. It specifies CASSLGTGGIHF. The V and J genes are TRBV12-3 or TRBV12-4 and TRBJ1-6, with D tentatively TRBD1 (5 bases). Deletions cut 1 base from V and 17 bases from J, with 12 bases between. The CDR3 covers 12 residues.

This sequence joins TRBV28 and TRBJ2-7, with TRBD1 as a possible D gene (5 bases). V was cut by 6 bases and J by 2 bases, with 14 bases left in between. CDR3 length equals 14 residues. Germline CDR1 reads MDHEN; CDR2 reads SYDVKM. The CDR3 region is CASSPWGRAYEQYF. CDR3 coding DNA: TGTGCCAGCAGCCCCTGGGGCCGAGCCTACGAGCAGTACTTC.

As regards this clone: Likely a read error: the CDR3 ends without its conserved phenylalanine or tryptophan. The DNA is omitted, as the CDR3 cannot be located on it reliably, and the CDR3 follows TCRdb's listing. V gene TRBV28 combines with J gene TRBJ1-5; the table's D call, TRBD1, has no DNA check behind it. In germline, CDR1 is MDHEN, CDR2 SYDVKM. Inclusive of both ends, the CDR3 amounts to 16 amino acids. CDR3: CASSSGGRGPDQPEHS.

This clone was observed many times. The chain links TRBV28 to TRBJ2-2; 13 bases agree with TRBD2. The CDR3 is 16 residues long. After removal of 5 bases from V and 6 bases from J, the junction contained 6 bases not matched to a gene. The germline V gene has CDR1 MDHEN and CDR2 SYDVKM. The CDR3: CASSLGLAGVPGELFF. The CDR3 region has the DNA TGTGCCAGCAGTCTAGGACTAGCGGGAGTTCCCGGGGAGCTGTTTTTT.

This clone came up many times. The J gene is TRBJ2-1, the V gene TRBV10-2; D uncertain. CDR3 length equals 12 residues. The germline V and J ends were trimmed by 5 bases and 8 bases, with 10 bases remaining between them. Germline V gene data show CDR1 as WSHSY and CDR2 as SAAADI. As DNA, the CDR3 is TGCGCCAGCAGTTCTAGTTCTCATGAGCAGTTCTTC. This translates into CASSSSSHEQFF.

The chain links TRBV7-2 to TRBJ1-6; D is unresolved. From germline, CDR1 is SGHTA and CDR2 FQGNSA. The CDR3 is 14 residues long. Trimming took 0 bases from V and 13 from J, leaving 13 bases between them. The CDR3 DNA reads TGTGCCAGCAGCTTAGCGTCAAGTAATCCTCCCCTCCACTTT. Protein sequence: CASSLASSNPPLHF.

The sample holds a few counts of this clone. A much larger clone differs by one base, so this may be a read error. This CDR3 is also generated by other DNA sequences in the sample. The chain has TRBV9 and TRBJ2-5; D remains unclear. The V gene lost 5 bases and the J gene lost 5 bases, with 10 bases spanning the gap. The CDR3 consists of 12 residues. Germline V gene sequence: CDR1 SGDLS, CDR2 YYNGEE. For the CDR3, the DNA is TGTGCCAGCAGTCCGCTGGAGGAGACCCAGTACTTC. Its translation is CASSPLEETQYF. Drawing the rest from reference TRBV9 and TRBJ2-5, the complete variable domain is DSGVTQTPKHLITATGQRVTLRCSPRSGDLSVYWYQQSLDQGLQFLIQYYNGEERAKGNILERFSAQQFPDLHSELNLSSLELGDSALYFCASSPLEETQYFGPGTRLLVL.

Turning to this clone: A much larger clone lies one base from this, so it may be a read error. Within the sample, other DNA sequences also encode this same CDR3. V is TRBV4-1 and J is TRBJ2-2; maybe TRBD2 (5 bases). The germline V gene encodes CDR1 MGHRA and CDR2 YSYEKL. V was clipped by 0 bases and J by 6 bases, with 17 bases between them. This CDR3 has 17 amino acids. Here the CDR3 DNA reads TGCGCCAGCAGCCAAGACCCCCCCCTAGCCGGAGCCGGGGAGCTGTTTTTT. It specifies CASSQDPPLAGAGELFF.

The rearrangement links TRBV19 to TRBJ1-1, with D perhaps matching TRBD1 (6 bases). In germline, CDR1 is LNHDA, CDR2 SQIVND (reference sequence). V shed 11 bases and J shed 5 bases, with 15 bases lying between them. The CDR3 has 12 amino acids. The CDR3 region has the DNA TGTGCCGCTGGGGGGCCGAGGACTGAAGCTTTCTTT. It codes for CAAGGPRTEAFF.

This clone was found many times. The CDR3 DNA reads as TGTGCCAGCAGCAGCAGCGTTTCTGGGGCCAACGTCCTGACTTTC. Its translation is CASSSSVSGANVLTF. The V gene is TRBV7-6, the J gene TRBJ2-6; no clear D gene. Germline-derived CDR1 and CDR2 are SGHVS and FNYEAQ. This CDR3 spans 15 amino acids. The germline V and J ends were trimmed by 5 bases and 1 base, with 9 bases remaining between them.

This clone showed up many times. The V and J genes are TRBV19 and TRBJ1-1; tentatively, D is TRBD1 (5 bases). Germline V lookup: CDR1 LNHDA, CDR2 SQIVND (reference sequence). Trimming took 0 bases from V and 3 from J, leaving 11 bases between them. CDR3 length equals 15 residues. The CDR3: CASSIEDAGDTEAFF. Here the CDR3 DNA reads TGTGCCAGTAGTATAGAGGATGCGGGGGACACTGAAGCTTTCTTT.

At least ten counts were recorded for this clone. The V and J genes are TRBV3-1 and TRBJ2-2, with D possibly matching TRBD1 (5 bases). V was clipped by 0 bases and J by 9 bases, with 14 bases between them. This CDR3 is built from 15 residues. Germline loops: CDR1 LGHDT, CDR2 YNNKEL (reference sequence). The CDR3 loop is CASSQDRQGRRELFF. DNA for the CDR3: TGTGCCAGCAGCCAAGATCGGCAGGGTAGGCGGGAGCTGTTTTTT.

The V gene is TRBV18, the J gene TRBJ2-5; D uncertain. Germline CDR1 KGHSH, CDR2 LQKENI. The CDR3 sequence is 14 residues long. Trimming stripped 4 bases from V and 4 bases from J, with 13 bases between. CDR3: CASSRAGFGETQYF. As DNA, the CDR3 is TGTGCCAGCTCACGAGCCGGTTTTGGAGAGACCCAGTACTTC. The full variable domain, with the rest looked up from reference TRBV18 and TRBJ2-5, is NAGVMQNPRHLVRRRGQEARLRCSPMKGHSHVYWYRQLPEEGLKFMVYLQKENIIDESGMPKERFSAEFPKEGPSILRIQQVVRGDSAAYFCASSRAGFGETQYFGPGTRLLVL.

This sequence joins TRBV20-1 and TRBJ2-2; D gene ambiguous. This CDR3 has 12 amino acids. With 2 bases removed from V and 7 bases from J, the gap between germline ends came to 8 bases. Germline V gene data show CDR1 as DFQATT and CDR2 as SNEGSKA (reference sequence). The CDR3 DNA reads TGCAGTGCTAGAATAGGGTACGGGGAGCTGTTTTTT. Translation: CSARIGYGELFF.

This clone was found many times. The chain recombines TRBV11-2 with TRBJ1-2; possible D gene TRBD1, 6 bases. V shed 0 bases and J shed 4 bases, with 12 bases lying between them. Looked up from germline, CDR1 is SGHAT and CDR2 is FQNNGV. The CDR3 runs 15 residues. CDR3 in DNA: TGTGCCAGCAGCTTAGATACAGGGAATCGCTATGGCTACACCTTC. Its translation is CASSLDTGNRYGYTF.